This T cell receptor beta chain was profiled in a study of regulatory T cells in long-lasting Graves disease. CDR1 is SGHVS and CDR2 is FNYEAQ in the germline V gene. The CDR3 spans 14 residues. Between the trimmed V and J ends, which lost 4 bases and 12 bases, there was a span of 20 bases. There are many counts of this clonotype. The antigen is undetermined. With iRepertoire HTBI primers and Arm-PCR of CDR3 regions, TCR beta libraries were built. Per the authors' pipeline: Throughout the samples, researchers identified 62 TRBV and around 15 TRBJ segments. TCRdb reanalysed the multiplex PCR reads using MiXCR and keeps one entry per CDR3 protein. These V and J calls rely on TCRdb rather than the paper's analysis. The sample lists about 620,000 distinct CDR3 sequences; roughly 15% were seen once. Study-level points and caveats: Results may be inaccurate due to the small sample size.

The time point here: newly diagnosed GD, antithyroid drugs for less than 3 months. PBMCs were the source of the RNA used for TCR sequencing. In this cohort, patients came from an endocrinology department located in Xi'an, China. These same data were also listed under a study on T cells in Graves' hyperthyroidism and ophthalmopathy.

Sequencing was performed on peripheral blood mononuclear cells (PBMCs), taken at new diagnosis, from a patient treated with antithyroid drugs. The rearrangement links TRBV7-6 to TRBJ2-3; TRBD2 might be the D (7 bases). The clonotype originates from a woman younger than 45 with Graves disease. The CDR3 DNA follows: TGTGCCAGCAGCTCTTTTCGGGGGGCGGGCCACCAGTATTTT. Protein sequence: CASSSFRGAGHQYF. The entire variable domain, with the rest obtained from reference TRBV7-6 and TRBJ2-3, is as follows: GAGVSQSPRYKVTKRGQDVALRCDPISGHVSLYWYRQALGQGPEFLTYFNYEAQQDKSGLPNDRFSAERPEGSISTLTIQRTEQRDSAMYRCASSSFRGAGHQYFGPGTRLTVL.